This TCR beta chain originates from a study of cytomegalovirus exposure and HLA in healthy donors. From germline, CDR1 is ENHRY and CDR2 SYGVKD. CDR3 size: 15 residues. Deletions cut 3 bases from V and 6 bases from J, with 15 bases between. The PCR used 60 Vbeta and 13 Jbeta primers. Using immunoSEQ multiplex PCR, the repertoire was profiled, and TCRdb retains in-frame clones only, with some absent. The table records fewer than 150,000 clones, around 77% of them present only once. Comment on this clone: Its antigen is not identified.

The study, taken as a whole, reports: In a later analysis, at a false discovery rate of 0.05, about 16,000 TCR beta sequences matched HLA alleles.

V usage is TRBV10-3 and J usage is TRBJ1-3; possibly TRBD1 for D (5 bases). The sequence was obtained from a woman between 25 and 40 years old in good health and CMV-seropositive. Material: PBMCs. CDR3 bases: TGTGCCATCAGTGAAGGGGCAAGTCAACTAAACACCATATATTTT. Encoded protein: CAISEGASQLNTIYF.